This T cell receptor beta chain was identified during a study of CD8+CD57+ T cells in acquired aplastic anemia. Across the whole study: Mean DNA quantity obtained from sorted CD4+ and CD8+ cells was 3.2 ug.

General study findings and limits: Controls and patients did not differ significantly in CD8+ Simpson's diversity. Around 27 CD8+ CDR3 sequences occurred in both the patients and the controls.

For CDR3 and TCR beta VDJ profiling, genomic DNA was the template used. TCRdb recomputed calls from the reads with MiXCR, one row per CDR3 protein. The data contain approximately 200,000 distinct CDR3 sequences, 55% to 70% of them seen just once; the ten biggest clones take up around 46%. In the case of this clonotype: Its antigen remains unknown.

V was pared by 6 bases and J by 6 bases, with 9 bases of the junction left unmatched. This CDR3 comprises 15 residues. This receptor was obtained from a human donor with severe aplastic anemia or a healthy control (not recorded which). This chain links TRBV12-3 or TRBV12-4 with TRBJ1-5; 9 positions agree with TRBD1. Input material: sorted CD4+, CD8+, or CD8+CD57+ T cells (not recorded which) from PBMCs. In DNA form, the CDR3 reads TGTGCCAGCAGGTGGGACAGGGCCTTGGGTCAGCCCCAGCATTTT. Residues: CASRWDRALGQPQHF.